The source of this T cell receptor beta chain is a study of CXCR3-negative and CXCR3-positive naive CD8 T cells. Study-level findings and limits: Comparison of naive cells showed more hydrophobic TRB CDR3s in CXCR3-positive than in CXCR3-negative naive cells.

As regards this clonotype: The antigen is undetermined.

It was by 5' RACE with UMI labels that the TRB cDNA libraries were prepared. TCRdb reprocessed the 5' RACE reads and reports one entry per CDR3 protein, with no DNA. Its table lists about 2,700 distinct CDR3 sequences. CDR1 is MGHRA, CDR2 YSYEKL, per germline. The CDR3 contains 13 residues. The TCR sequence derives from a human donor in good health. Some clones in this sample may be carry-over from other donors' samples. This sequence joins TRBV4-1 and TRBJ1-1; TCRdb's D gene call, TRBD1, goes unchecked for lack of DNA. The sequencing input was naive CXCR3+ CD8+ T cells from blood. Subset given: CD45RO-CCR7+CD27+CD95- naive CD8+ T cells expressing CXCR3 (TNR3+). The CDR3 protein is CASSQVRGAEAFF.